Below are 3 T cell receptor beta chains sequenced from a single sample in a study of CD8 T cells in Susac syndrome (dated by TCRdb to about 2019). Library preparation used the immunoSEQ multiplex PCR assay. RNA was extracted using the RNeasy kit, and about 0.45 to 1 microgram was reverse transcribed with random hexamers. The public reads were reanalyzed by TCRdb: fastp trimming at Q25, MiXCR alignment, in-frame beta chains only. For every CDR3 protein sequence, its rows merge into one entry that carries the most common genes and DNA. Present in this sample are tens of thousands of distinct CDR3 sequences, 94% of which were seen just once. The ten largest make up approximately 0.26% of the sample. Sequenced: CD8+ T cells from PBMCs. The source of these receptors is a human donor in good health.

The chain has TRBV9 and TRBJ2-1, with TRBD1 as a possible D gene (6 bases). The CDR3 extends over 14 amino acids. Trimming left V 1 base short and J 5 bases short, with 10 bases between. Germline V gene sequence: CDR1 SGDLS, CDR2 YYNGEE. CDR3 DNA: TGTGCCAGCAGCGTACTGACAGGTAACAATGAGCAGTTCTTC. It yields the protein CASSVLTGNNEQFF. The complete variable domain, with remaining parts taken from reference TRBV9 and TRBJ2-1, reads DSGVTQTPKHLITATGQRVTLRCSPRSGDLSVYWYQQSLDQGLQFLIQYYNGEERAKGNILERFSAQQFPDLHSELNLSSLELGDSALYFCASSVLTGNNEQFFGPGTRLTVL.

CDR3 bases: TGTGCCAGCAGCGTACCTAGAGGGCTAGCGGGGGGGAACTCCTACAATGAGCAGTTCTTC. Amino acid sequence: CASSVPRGLAGGNSYNEQFF. The chain employs TRBV9 and TRBJ2-1; 12 bases line up with TRBD2. This CDR3 has 20 amino acids. V shed 1 base and J 0 bases; nucleotides not matched to a gene: 11. Germline values: CDR1 SGDLS, CDR2 YYNGEE.

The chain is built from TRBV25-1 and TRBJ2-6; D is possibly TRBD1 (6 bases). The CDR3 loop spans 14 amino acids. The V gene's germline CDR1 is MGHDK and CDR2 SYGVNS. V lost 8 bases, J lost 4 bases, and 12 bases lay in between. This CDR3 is CASGHRVGANVLTF. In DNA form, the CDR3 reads TGTGCCAGCGGCCACAGGGTCGGGGCCAACGTCCTGACTTTC. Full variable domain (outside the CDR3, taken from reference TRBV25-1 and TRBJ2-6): EADIYQTPRYLVIGTGKKITLECSQTMGHDKMYWYQQDPGMELHLIHYSYGVNSTEKGDLSSESTVSRIRTEHFPLTLESARPSHTSQYLCASGHRVGANVLTFGAGSRLTVL.